This passage covers 4 T cell receptor beta chains from one sample sequenced in a study of STAT3 mutations in large granular lymphocyte leukemia. Libraries were prepared by immunoSEQ multiplex PCR; TCRdb keeps only in-frame clonotypes and omits some of them. The sample holds approximately 8,200 clones, 85% to 90% seen once. The study, taken as a whole, reports: Every T-cell large granular lymphocyte leukemia patient had at least one immunodominant TCR beta clonotype.

These receptors have no known antigen. The sequenced material came from peripheral blood mononuclear cells. The receptors shown here come from a man older than 75 with T-cell large granular lymphocyte leukemia. Some clones in this sample may be carry-over from other donors' samples.

This clone showed up just a few times. The chain uses TRBV7-2 and TRBJ2-7; TRBD2 matches at 9 bases. Unmatched junction bases numbered 0, after V lost 2 bases and J lost 1 base. Looked up from germline, CDR1 is SGHTA and CDR2 is FQGNSA. This CDR3 has 14 amino acids. DNA for the CDR3: TGTGCCAGCAGCTTAAGCGGGGGGTCCTACGAGCAGTACTTC. It encodes CASSLSGGSYEQYF.

This chain links TRBV18 with TRBJ1-1; no reliable D call. CDR3 length: 13 amino acids. Germline CDR1 is KGHSH and CDR2 is LQKENI. V shed 0 bases and J shed 4 bases, with 6 bases lying between them. CDR3 sequence: CASSPPGSTEAFF. The CDR3 DNA sequence: TGTGCCAGCTCACCACCAGGGAGCACTGAAGCTTTCTTT.

The chain links TRBV30 to TRBJ1-5; 7 bases fit TRBD1. CDR3 length: 14 amino acids. V was clipped by 4 bases and J by 6 bases; unmatched bases: 9. Germline V gene sequence: CDR1 GTSNPN, CDR2 SVGIG (reference sequence). Here the CDR3 reads CAWMAAGGSQPQHF. In DNA form, the CDR3 reads TGTGCCTGGATGGCGGCAGGGGGAAGTCAGCCCCAGCATTTT.

The chain recombines TRBV2 with TRBJ2-1, with D unresolved. V was clipped by 5 bases and J by 2 bases, with 4 bases between them. Germline V CDR1 and CDR2: SNHLY, FYNNEI. This CDR3 is 12 amino acids long. Here the CDR3 DNA reads TGTGCCAGCAGTCCTACCTACAATGAGCAGTTCTTC. Protein: CASSPTYNEQFF.